This T cell receptor beta chain was sequenced during a study of blood T cell repertoires in COVID-19. Only in-frame clones appear in the TCRdb table, and some are missing; sequencing was by immunoSEQ multiplex PCR. The sample lists about 180,000 clones, approximately 81% occurring once. After removal of 2 bases from V and 7 bases from J, the junction contained 10 bases not matched to a gene. CDR1 is PRHDT, CDR2 FYEKMQ, per germline (reference sequence). The CDR3 covers 15 residues. Sequencing was carried out using PBMCs or T cells enriched from blood (not recorded which). The V call is TRBV13, the J call TRBJ2-5; TRBD1 matches at 7 bases. This clonotype was obtained from a man in his 60s who had recovered from COVID-19. The CDR3 region is CASSLRTGPWRTQYF. The CDR3 bases are TGTGCCAGCAGCTTACGGACAGGCCCTTGGAGGACCCAGTACTTC.